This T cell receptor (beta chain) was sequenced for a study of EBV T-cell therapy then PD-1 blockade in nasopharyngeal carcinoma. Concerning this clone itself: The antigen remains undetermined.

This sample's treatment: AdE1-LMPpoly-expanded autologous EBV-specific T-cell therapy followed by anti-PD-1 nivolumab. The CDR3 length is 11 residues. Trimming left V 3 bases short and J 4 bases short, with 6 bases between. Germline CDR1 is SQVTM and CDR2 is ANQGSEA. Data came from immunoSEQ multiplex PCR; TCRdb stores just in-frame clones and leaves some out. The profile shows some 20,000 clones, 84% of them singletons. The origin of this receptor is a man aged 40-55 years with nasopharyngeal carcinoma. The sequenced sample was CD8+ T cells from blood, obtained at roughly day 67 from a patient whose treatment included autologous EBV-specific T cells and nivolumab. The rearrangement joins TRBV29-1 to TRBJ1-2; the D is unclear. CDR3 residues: CSVEGRYGYTF. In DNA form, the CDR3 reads TGCAGCGTTGAGGGCCGCTATGGCTACACCTTC.